This T cell receptor beta chain was identified in a study of beta chain features in type 1 diabetes. Study-wide context: Age, gender, cell numbers and subset yield matched between patients and controls. Study outcomes and limitations: All four CD4+ subsets of Type 1 diabetes patients contained TCRB CDR3s that were moderately but significantly shorter. Comparison showed that naive, central memory and Treg TCRB repertoires appeared more similar among patients than among healthy donors.

Of the isolated RNA, all was reverse transcribed, and so the sequenced material was expressed TCRB transcripts. A few million reads were obtained on average from naive, central memory and regulatory T cell samples. The data were produced by immunoSEQ multiplex PCR, yet TCRdb's version contains in-frame clones alone and is incomplete. The table records about 660,000 clones, more than 13% of them present only once. This clone was found a few times. What it recognizes is unknown. Germline V CDR1 and CDR2: SNHLY, FYNNEI. Trimming cost V 2 bases and J 7 bases; bases outside gene matches: 6. The CDR3 length is 16 residues.

Sequenced material: naive CD4+ T cells from blood. This clonotype was sampled from a man aged 18 to 29 with type 1 diabetes. This chain connects TRBV2 to TRBJ2-1; 12 positions agree with TRBD2. As DNA, the CDR3 is TGTGCCAGCAGTGAACTCCGTCTAGCGGGGGGGAATGAGCAGTTCTTC. It is translated as CASSELRLAGGNEQFF.